Following are 20 T cell receptor beta chains from one sample sequenced in a study of monozygotic twins with inflammatory bowel disease. Following a re-call of the 5' RACE reads, TCRdb has one entry per CDR3 protein and lacks DNA. The table for this sample gives approximately 380,000 distinct CDR3 sequences. Sequences were obtained from blood. The receptors were sampled from a human donor with ulcerative colitis or Crohn's disease, or a healthy co-twin of an affected twin (not recorded which).

The CDR3 loop reads CASTPTGWNEQFF. The rearrangement joins TRBV19 to TRBJ2-1; the TCRdb D gene call, TRBD1, has no DNA to confirm it. CDR3 size: 13 residues. CDR1 is LNHDA, CDR2 SQIVND, per germline (reference sequence).

This chain joins TRBV3-1 and TRBJ2-3; TCRdb lists TRBD1, though no DNA is available to test this call. CDR3 length: 15 residues. The germline gives CDR1 LGHDT, CDR2 YNNKEL (reference sequence). The CDR3 is CASSRGVSSTDTQYF.

The chain is built from TRBV7-3 and TRBJ1-2; TCRdb indicates TRBD1, and absent DNA this call remains unverified. This CDR3 region has 15 residues. Germline assignment: CDR1 SGHTA and CDR2 FQGTGA. CDR3 sequence: CASSSPGTGGGGYTF.

The rearrangement links TRBV6-5 to TRBJ2-7; TCRdb's D gene call, TRBD2, goes unchecked for lack of DNA. The CDR3 is 15 amino acids. Per germline, CDR1 MNHEY and CDR2 SVGAGI. The CDR3 reads CASSYGTARTYEQYF.

The rearrangement joins TRBV7-8 to TRBJ1-3; lacking DNA, the TRBD1 call made by TCRdb goes unchecked. This CDR3 has 15 amino acids. Germline V lookup: CDR1 SGHVS, CDR2 FQNEAQ. CDR3 region: CASSSGTNWGNTIYF. The full variable domain, its missing parts supplied by reference TRBV7-8 and TRBJ1-3, is GAGVSQSPRYKVAKRGQDVALRCDPISGHVSLFWYQQALGQGPEFLTYFQNEAQLDKSGLPSDRFFAERPEGSVSTLKIQRTQQEDSAVYLCASSSGTNWGNTIYFGEGSWLTVV.

J is TRBJ1-1 and V is TRBV7-2; as DNA is missing, the TRBD1 call by TCRdb cannot be tested. The CDR3 length is 12 residues. Germline loops: CDR1 SGHTA, CDR2 FQGNSA. Here the CDR3 reads CASSFNRESAFF.

V gene TRBV7-9 combines with J gene TRBJ1-2. CDR3 length: 16 residues. Germline loops: CDR1 SEHNR, CDR2 FQNEAQ (reference sequence). CDR3 sequence reads: CASSVWGQALNYGYTF.

The rearrangement links TRBV6-5 to TRBJ2-3; TCRdb outputs TRBD1, but without DNA this stays unchecked. The CDR3 is made up of 17 amino acids. The germline V gene encodes CDR1 MNHEY and CDR2 SVGAGI. The CDR3 is CASSWPIGGGSTDTQYF.

The V gene is TRBV19, the J gene TRBJ2-6; TCRdb calls TRBD2, which cannot be checked without DNA. The CDR3 has 19 amino acids. Germline-derived CDR1 and CDR2 are LNHDA and SQIVND (reference sequence). The CDR3 region is CASRPGLAGARSGANVLTF.

This chain links TRBV7-6 with TRBJ2-7; without DNA, the TCRdb call of TRBD1 cannot be checked. Germline-derived CDR1 and CDR2 are SGHVS and FNYEAQ. This CDR3 comprises 15 residues. CDR3: CASSLPAGEPTTQYF.

The chain couples TRBV5-1 to TRBJ2-3; TCRdb's D gene call, TRBD1, goes unchecked for lack of DNA. There are 17 residues in the CDR3. Germline CDR1 and CDR2: SGHRS and YFSETQ. CDR3 residues: CASSLDEQGAGTDTQYF.

The chain uses TRBV18 and TRBJ2-7; without DNA, the TCRdb call of TRBD2 cannot be checked. The V gene's germline CDR1 is KGHSH and CDR2 LQKENI. The CDR3 is 17 residues long. The CDR3 reads CASSRQSPNAATYEQYF.

The genes are TRBV12-3 or TRBV12-4 and TRBJ2-5; TCRdb designates TRBD1, a call that cannot be tested without DNA. There are 16 residues in the CDR3. This chain's CDR3 is CASSSDRVGGQETQYF.

The chain employs TRBV5-6 and TRBJ1-2; without DNA, the TCRdb call of TRBD1 cannot be checked. Germline values: CDR1 SGHDT, CDR2 YYEEEE. CDR3 length: 16 amino acids. This CDR3 reads CASSLRAAGGNYGYTF.

The chain recombines TRBV7-2 with TRBJ2-7; the TCRdb call, TRBD1, lacks DNA for checking. The CDR3 covers 15 residues. The germline V gene encodes CDR1 SGHTA and CDR2 FQGNSA. The CDR3: CASSVGQGAMGEQYF. Full variable domain (outside the CDR3, taken from reference TRBV7-2 and TRBJ2-7): GAGVSQSPSNKVTEKGKDVELRCDPISGHTALYWYRQSLGQGLEFLIYFQGNSAPDKSGLPSDRFSAERTGGSVSTLTIQRTQQEDSAVYLCASSVGQGAMGEQYFGPGTRLTVT.

The chain has TRBV12-3 or TRBV12-4 and TRBJ2-1; TCRdb gives TRBD2 as the D gene, but with no DNA this cannot be confirmed. CDR3 length equals 16 residues. The CDR3 here is CASSPAGLRTYNEQFF.

The chain has TRBV6-5 and TRBJ1-5; TCRdb gives TRBD1 as the D gene, but with no DNA this cannot be confirmed. CDR1 is MNHEY and CDR2 is SVGAGI in the germline V gene. The CDR3 has 15 amino acids. The CDR3 region is CASSYGGRGDQPQHF.

The chain carries TRBV7-9 and TRBJ2-7; the TCRdb D gene call, TRBD2, has no DNA to confirm it. CDR1 is SEHNR, CDR2 FQNEAQ, per germline (reference sequence). The CDR3 covers 15 residues. The CDR3: CASSSGLAGNYEQYF.

This rearrangement joins TRBV7-2 to TRBJ2-5; TCRdb's assignment of TRBD1 cannot be checked, as there is no DNA. Per the germline V gene, CDR1 is SGHTA and CDR2 is FQGNSA. The CDR3 is made up of 15 amino acids. CDR3 region: CASSPGQPYQETQYF.

Here the CDR3 reads CATTDGSSYEQYF. The chain uses TRBV24-1 and TRBJ2-7. CDR1 and CDR2 (germline): KGHDR, SFDVKD. The CDR3 has 13 amino acids.